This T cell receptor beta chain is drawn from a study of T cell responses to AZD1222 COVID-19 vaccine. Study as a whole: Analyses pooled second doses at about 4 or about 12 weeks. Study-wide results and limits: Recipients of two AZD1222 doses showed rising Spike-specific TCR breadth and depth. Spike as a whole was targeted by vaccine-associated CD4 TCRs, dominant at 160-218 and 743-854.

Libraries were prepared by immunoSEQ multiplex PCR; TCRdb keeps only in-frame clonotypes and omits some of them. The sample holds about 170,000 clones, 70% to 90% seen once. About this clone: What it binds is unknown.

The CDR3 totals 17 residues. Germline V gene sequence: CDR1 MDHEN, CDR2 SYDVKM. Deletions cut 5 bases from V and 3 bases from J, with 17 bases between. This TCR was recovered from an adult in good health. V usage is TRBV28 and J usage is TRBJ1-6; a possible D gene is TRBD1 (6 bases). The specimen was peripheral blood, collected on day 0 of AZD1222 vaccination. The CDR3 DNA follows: TGTGCCAGCAGTACCCCCCAAGACAGGCTCTATAATTCACCCCTCCACTTT. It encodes CASSTPQDRLYNSPLHF.